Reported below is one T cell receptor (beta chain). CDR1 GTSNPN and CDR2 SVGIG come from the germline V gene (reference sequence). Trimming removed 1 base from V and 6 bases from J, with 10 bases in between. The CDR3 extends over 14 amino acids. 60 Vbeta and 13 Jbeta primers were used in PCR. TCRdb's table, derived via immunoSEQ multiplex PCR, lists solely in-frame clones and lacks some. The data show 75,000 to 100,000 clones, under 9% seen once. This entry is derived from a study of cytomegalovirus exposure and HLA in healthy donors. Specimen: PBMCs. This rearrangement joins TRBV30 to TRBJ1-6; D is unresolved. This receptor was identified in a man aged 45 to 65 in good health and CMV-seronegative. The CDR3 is CAWSATDGNSPLHF. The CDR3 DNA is TGTGCCTGGAGTGCAACAGACGGTAATTCACCCCTCCACTTT.